One and the same sample provided the 23 T cell receptor beta chains below, sequenced in a study of sequential checkpoint blockade in melanoma. Here immunoSEQ multiplex PCR was the method, and the copy in TCRdb shows in-frame clones only, minus some. The sample has around 21,000 clones, approximately 80% seen once. Noted treatment: randomized to nivolumab then ipilimumab (arm A) or the reverse (arm B). This material consisted of CD8+ T cells sorted from blood (inferred from file names), taken from a patient given nivolumab and ipilimumab in sequence. Receptor source: a human donor with melanoma.

CDR3 sequence (DNA): TGTGCCAGCAGCTTAGAACAGGGAACCTACAATGAGCAGTTCTTC. Residues: CASSLEQGTYNEQFF. This sequence joins TRBV7-2 and TRBJ2-1; tentatively, D is TRBD1 (6 bases). This CDR3 spans 15 amino acids. V lost 1 base, J lost 2 bases, and 9 bases lay in between. Looked up from germline, CDR1 is SGHTA and CDR2 is FQGNSA.

The chain is built from TRBV29-1 and TRBJ2-7; 13 positions agree with TRBD2. The germline CDR1 and CDR2 sequences are SQVTM and ANQGSEA. The CDR3 spans 13 residues. J lost 3 bases, V lost 6 bases, and 2 bases had no gene match. The CDR3 spells CSVRTSGGYEQYF. DNA of the CDR3: TGCAGCGTACGGACTAGCGGGGGCTACGAGCAGTACTTC.

This clone has just one count. The chain recombines TRBV7-3 with TRBJ2-7; a possible D gene is TRBD2 (5 bases). The germline V gene encodes CDR1 SGHTA and CDR2 FQGTGA. Trimming stripped 0 bases from V and 2 bases from J, with 14 bases between. The CDR3 is made up of 16 amino acids. This CDR3 reads CASSLTVQSGPYEQYF. CDR3 coding DNA: TGTGCCAGCAGCTTAACGGTACAGAGCGGACCCTACGAGCAGTACTTC.

The J gene is TRBJ2-7, the V gene TRBV27; 7 nucleotides align to TRBD1. CDR3 length: 14 amino acids. Germline trimming cut 7 bases from V and 6 bases from J; bases unmatched to any gene: 12. Germline CDR1 and CDR2: MNHEY and SMNVEV (reference sequence). CDR3 nucleotide sequence: TGTGCCAGCAATGACCGGGACAGCCTTTCCGAGCAGTACTTC. Translated, it gives CASNDRDSLSEQYF.

The V gene is TRBV6-5, the J gene TRBJ1-6, with D unclear. The CDR3 spans 14 residues. Trimming removed 2 bases from V and 10 bases from J, with 12 bases in between. Germline lookup yields CDR1 MNHEY and CDR2 SVGAGI. CDR3 coding DNA: TGTGCCAGCAGTTACCAGGAGGGAAAATCACCCCTCCACTTT. It yields the protein CASSYQEGKSPLHF.

This clone was observed a single time. The chain uses TRBV28 and TRBJ1-2; 10 bases line up with TRBD1. Germline lookup yields CDR1 MDHEN and CDR2 SYDVKM. The length of the CDR3 is 17 residues. Losses at the gene ends were 1 base for V and 5 bases for J; bases not matched to a gene: 10. The CDR3 here is CASSLLVGQGVRYGYTF. The CDR3 DNA is TGTGCCAGCAGTTTATTAGTAGGACAGGGGGTTCGTTATGGCTACACCTTC.

J is TRBJ1-5 and V is TRBV27; TRBD1 is a possible D gene (6 bases). The length of the CDR3 is 15 residues. V lost 6 bases and J 2 bases, leaving 14 bases between the germline ends. Germline-derived CDR1 and CDR2 are MNHEY and SMNVEV (reference sequence). CDR3 coding DNA: TGTGCCAGCAGCCCAGGGGTAAGGGGCAATCAGCCCCAGCATTTT. Translated: CASSPGVRGNQPQHF.

This chain connects TRBV4-1 to TRBJ2-2; 9 bases fit TRBD2. The V gene's germline CDR1 is MGHRA and CDR2 YSYEKL. V lost 0 bases and J lost 1; bases outside the gene matches: 6. The CDR3 sequence is 18 residues long. Here the CDR3 DNA reads TGCGCCAGCAGCCAAGATCAGTTAGCGGGAGTGAACACCGGGGAGCTGTTTTTT. Translation: CASSQDQLAGVNTGELFF.

J is TRBJ2-2 and V is TRBV4-1, with 8 bases aligning to TRBD1. J lost 7 bases, V lost 2 bases, and 12 bases had no gene match. Germline assignment: CDR1 MGHRA and CDR2 YSYEKL. There are 17 residues in the CDR3. CDR3 DNA: TGCGCCAGCAGCCAACGGGGGTCAGGGGGCGCCATCGGGGAGCTGTTTTTT. Residues: CASSQRGSGGAIGELFF.

J is TRBJ2-5 and V is TRBV11-1, with 9 bases identical to TRBD2. The CDR3 consists of 15 residues. The V gene's germline CDR1 is SGHAT and CDR2 FQDESV (reference sequence). Losses at the gene ends were 2 bases for V and 4 bases for J; bases not matched to a gene: 5. The CDR3 coding sequence is TGTGCCAGCAGCTTATGGGAGCGGGAGGTAGAGACCCAGTACTTC. It encodes CASSLWEREVETQYF.

This chain links TRBV10-2 with TRBJ2-1; 12 nucleotides line up with TRBD2. J was trimmed by 7 bases and V by 2 bases; bases with no gene match: 3. CDR3 length equals 15 residues. The germline gives CDR1 WSHSY, CDR2 SAAADI. The CDR3 DNA sequence: TGCGCCAGCAGTGAGGGACTAGCGGGGTTGAATGAGCAGTTCTTC. Translating gives CASSEGLAGLNEQFF.

The chain joins TRBV2 to TRBJ2-7, with a possible D match to TRBD2 (5 bases). The germline gives CDR1 SNHLY, CDR2 FYNNEI. The CDR3 is 13 residues long. The V and J ends lost 11 bases and 4 bases respectively, with 18 bases between them. CDR3 amino acids: CAGKRGVFYEQYF. The DNA for the CDR3 is TGTGCCGGAAAACGGGGAGTCTTTTACGAGCAGTACTTC.

The chain carries TRBV6-6 and TRBJ1-5; tentatively, D is TRBD1 (6 bases). CDR1 and CDR2 from the germline V gene are MNHNY and SVGAGI (reference sequence). The length of the CDR3 is 13 residues. Trimming shortened V by 5 bases and J by 5 bases, and 10 bases separated the two germline ends. In DNA, the CDR3 is TGTGCCAGCAGTACGGACAGACATCAGCCCCAGCATTTT. Its protein is CASSTDRHQPQHF.

The rearrangement uses TRBV5-6 and TRBJ2-7; possibly TRBD1 for D (6 bases). Per germline, CDR1 SGHDT and CDR2 YYEEEE. This CDR3 has 15 amino acids. The germline V and J ends were trimmed by 0 bases and 5 bases, with 15 bases remaining between them. CDR3 nucleotide sequence: TGTGCCAGCAGCTTGGGGACAGTCCTAGGGGACGAGCAGTACTTC. It yields the protein CASSLGTVLGDEQYF.

The chain couples TRBV5-5 to TRBJ1-5; D uncertain. CDR1 is SGHKS and CDR2 is YYEKEE in the germline V gene (reference sequence). This CDR3 spans 16 amino acids. With 0 bases removed from V and 4 bases from J, the gap between germline ends came to 14 bases. Here the CDR3 DNA reads TGTGCCAGCAGCTTGGCCCGGGGAGGATTAAATCAGCCCCAGCATTTT. This sequence encodes CASSLARGGLNQPQHF.

V usage is TRBV27 and J usage is TRBJ2-1, with 8 nucleotides matching TRBD2. CDR3 length: 14 residues. The germline gives CDR1 MNHEY, CDR2 SMNVEV (reference sequence). Trimming removed 0 bases from V and 7 bases from J; junction bases left unmatched: 2. Here the CDR3 reads CASSLSSGRNEQFF. The DNA for the CDR3 is TGTGCCAGCAGTTTATCGAGCGGGAGAAATGAGCAGTTCTTC.

CDR3 in DNA: TGTGCCAGCAGCAGCCCTAGACCCAGAGTCGGCTCCTACGAGCAGTACTTC. This sequence encodes CASSSPRPRVGSYEQYF. The chain recombines TRBV21-1 with TRBJ2-7; the table's D call of TRBD2 was not tested on the DNA. TRBV21-1 is reported as a pseudogene. There are 17 residues in the CDR3.

The genes are TRBV28 and TRBJ1-2; 7 nucleotides match TRBD1. The germline V gene has CDR1 MDHEN and CDR2 SYDVKM. Unmatched junction bases numbered 14, after V lost 10 bases and J lost 6 bases. This CDR3 has 14 residues. The CDR3 here is CAIAIQGSGDGYTF. In DNA form, the CDR3 reads TGTGCCATCGCGATACAGGGGTCGGGGGATGGCTACACCTTC.

The V call is TRBV18, the J call TRBJ2-5; D gene unclear. Germline V gene sequence: CDR1 KGHSH, CDR2 LQKENI. Trimming cost V 5 bases and J 4 bases, with 17 bases left between them. There are 15 residues in the CDR3. CDR3 nucleotides: TGTGCCAGCTCATCCTCTTCTTTGCGCGGAGAGACCCAGTACTTC. This gives the protein CASSSSSLRGETQYF.

V gene TRBV5-4 combines with J gene TRBJ1-2; TRBD1 is a possible D gene (5 bases). V dropped 0 bases and J dropped 4 bases, with 13 bases sitting between them. CDR1 is SGHNT, CDR2 YYREEE, per germline (reference sequence). This CDR3 has 15 residues. The CDR3 region is CASSLAPGGSYGYTF. CDR3 bases: TGTGCCAGCAGCTTGGCGCCCGGGGGAAGCTATGGCTACACCTTC. The variable domain in full, completed from reference TRBV5-4 and TRBJ1-2, reads ETGVTQSPTHLIKTRGQQVTLRCSSQSGHNTVSWYQQALGQGPQFIFQYYREEENGRGNFPPRFSGLQFPNYSSELNVNALELDDSALYLCASSLAPGGSYGYTFGSGTRLTVV.

This chain connects TRBV9 to TRBJ2-2, with D possibly matching TRBD2 (6 bases). CDR3 length equals 15 residues. Trimming removed 2 bases from V and 6 bases from J, with 14 bases in between. Germline V gene sequence: CDR1 SGDLS, CDR2 YYNGEE. CDR3 loop: CASSVRRTGAGELFF. CDR3 coding DNA: TGTGCCAGCAGCGTCCGGAGGACGGGGGCCGGGGAGCTGTTTTTT.

In its sample, this clone was seen a few times. The rearrangement uses TRBV5-3 and TRBJ1-6, with 10 bases fitting TRBD1. TRBV5-3 is an ORF; its function is uncertain. The CDR3 has 14 residues. Trimming took 8 bases from V and 7 from J; bases not matched to a gene: 6. The CDR3 region has the DNA TGTGCCAGCAGCAAGGACAGGGGGAATTCACCCCTCCACTTT. Its protein is CASSKDRGNSPLHF.

The chain is built from TRBV13 and TRBJ1-3; TRBD1 matches 11 bases. The ends lost 3 bases at V and 2 bases at J; junction bases unmatched: 0. The CDR3 is made up of 15 amino acids. Germline lookup yields CDR1 PRHDT and CDR2 FYEKMQ (reference sequence). CDR3 sequence: CASSLGQGAGNTIYF. In DNA form, the CDR3 reads TGTGCCAGCAGCTTGGGACAGGGGGCTGGAAACACCATATATTTT. Full variable domain (rest looked up from reference TRBV13 and TRBJ1-3): AAGVIQSPRHLIKEKRETATLKCYPIPRHDTVYWYQQGPGQDPQFLISFYEKMQSDKGSIPDRFSAQQFSDYHSELNMSSLELGDSALYFCASSLGQGAGNTIYFGEGSWLTVV.